These 8 T cell receptor beta chains share one sample of origin, sequenced in a study of blood T cell repertoires in COVID-19. Measured with immunoSEQ multiplex PCR; TCRdb has only the in-frame clones, and not every one. The repertoire holds 160,000 or so clones, with around 75% as singletons. Sequencing was carried out using peripheral blood. The source is a woman over 75 with acute or convalescent COVID-19.

This sequence joins TRBV30 and TRBJ1-6; D unclear. Germline V gives CDR1 GTSNPN, CDR2 SVGIG (reference sequence). The V gene lost 1 base and the J gene lost 5 bases, with 3 bases spanning the gap. CDR3 length: 12 amino acids. The CDR3 DNA sequence: TGTGCCTGGAGTGCAAATAATTCACCCCTCCACTTT. Its translation is CAWSANNSPLHF.

The chain employs TRBV27 and TRBJ2-1; 9 nucleotides line up with TRBD1. Germline CDR1 and CDR2: MNHEY and SMNVEV (reference sequence). The CDR3 covers 15 residues. Unmatched junction bases numbered 5, after V lost 6 bases and J lost 2 bases. CDR3 amino acids: CASRKGQGAYNEQFF. In DNA, the CDR3 is TGTGCCAGCAGAAAGGGACAGGGAGCCTACAATGAGCAGTTCTTC.

This clone was seen a single time. A junction boundary mismatches the germline segment, possibly from a read error. The chain links TRBV2 to TRBJ1-5; D unclear. The CDR3 spans 13 residues. CDR1 SNHLY and CDR2 FYNNEI come from the germline V gene. Written as DNA, the CDR3 is TGTGCCAGCAGGGAAGAATACAATCAGCCCCAGCATTTT. Translation: CASREEYNQPQHF.

The rearrangement uses TRBV29-1 and TRBJ2-7, with 11 bases that match TRBD2. The CDR3 has 14 residues. With 7 bases clipped from V and 1 base from J, the junction kept 6 bases outside the gene matches. Germline V gene lookup returns CDR1 SQVTM and CDR2 ANQGSEA. The CDR3 DNA follows: TGCAGCGCCCATACTAGCGGGAGTTCCTACGAGCAGTACTTC. Translating gives CSAHTSGSSYEQYF.

The rearrangement uses TRBV2 and TRBJ1-2; weak D call: TRBD1 (6 bases). CDR1 SNHLY and CDR2 FYNNEI come from the germline V gene. Trimming took off 8 bases at V and 1 base at J, with 11 bases between the two ends. The CDR3 runs 13 residues. The CDR3 DNA is TGTGCCAGCGGGGGCCCCCTTAACTATGGCTACACCTTC. Its protein product is CASGGPLNYGYTF.

Only a few counts were recorded for this clone. This chain joins TRBV10-3 and TRBJ1-1; 7 bases map to TRBD1. The germline V gene encodes CDR1 ENHRY and CDR2 SYGVKD. This CDR3 is 15 amino acids long. After removal of 6 bases from V and 4 bases from J, the junction contained 11 bases not matched to a gene. The DNA for the CDR3 is TGTGCCATCAGACCTGAGGGACAGAGAGCCACTGAAGCTTTCTTT. Amino acid sequence: CAIRPEGQRATEAFF.

In its sample, this clone was seen a few times. The chain is built from TRBV6-5 and TRBJ1-2, with D tentatively TRBD1 (5 bases). This CDR3 is built from 13 residues. The germline CDR1 and CDR2 sequences are MNHEY and SVGAGI. V was shortened by 8 bases and J by 5 bases, with 15 bases between the two germline ends. The DNA of the CDR3 is TGTGCCAGCCTCCCACCGGGGGGGTATGGCTACACCTTC. Translation: CASLPPGGYGYTF.

V and J are TRBV30 and TRBJ1-4; 11 nucleotides agree with TRBD1. Losses at the gene ends were 5 bases for V and 0 bases for J; bases not matched to a gene: 5. Germline V gene lookup returns CDR1 GTSNPN and CDR2 SVGIG (reference sequence). The length of the CDR3 is 16 residues. CDR3 DNA sequence: TGTGCCTGGGCCGGACAGGGGGCAGCAACTAATGAAAAACTGTTTTTT. It codes for CAWAGQGAATNEKLFF. Filled out from reference TRBV30 and TRBJ1-4, the complete variable domain reads SQTIHQWPATLVQPVGSPLSLECTVEGTSNPNLYWYRQAAGRGLQLLFYSVGIGQISSEVPQNLSASRPQDRQFILSSKKLLLSDSGFYLCAWAGQGAATNEKLFFGSGTQLSVL.